The 15 T cell receptor beta chains in this list originate from one sample, sequenced in a study of molecular identifiers for immune sequencing clone quantification. TCRdb re-derived calls from the PCR reads in MiXCR, one entry per CDR3 protein. The data contain tens of thousands of distinct CDR3 sequences, roughly 18% of them singletons. The sample comprised naive CD8+ T cells from blood, with Jurkat cell RNA spiked in. Regarding subset: FACS-sorted CD8+CD4-CCR7+CD45RA+ naive T cells. The receptors derive from a human donor in good health. Some libraries in this study had Jurkat cell RNA spiked in.

V gene TRBV27 combines with J gene TRBJ2-7; TRBD2 matches 8 bases. CDR3 length: 14 amino acids. CDR1 and CDR2 from the germline V gene are MNHEY and SMNVEV (reference sequence). V lost 5 bases to trimming and J lost 2 bases; unmatched junction nucleotides: 5. CDR3 sequence reads: CASSNSGNAYEQYF. The CDR3 DNA reads TGTGCCAGCAGTAATAGCGGGAACGCCTACGAGCAGTACTTC.

With respect to this clonotype: A read error may explain this, as a much larger clone is one base away. The chain employs TRBV27 and TRBJ2-2, with TRBD2 as a possible D gene (6 bases). V lost 10 bases, J lost 3 bases, and 24 bases lay in between. Germline V lookup: CDR1 MNHEY, CDR2 SMNVEV (reference sequence). This CDR3 comprises 17 residues. In DNA, the CDR3 is TGTGCCACCCCCTATCCGGCACCGGGACTCCACACCGGGGAGCTGTTTTTT. This codes for CATPYPAPGLHTGELFF.

This clonotype was seen at least ten times. The chain employs TRBV5-1 and TRBJ2-3; no clear D. The CDR3 extends over 17 amino acids. The germline CDR1 and CDR2 sequences are SGHRS and YFSETQ. Trimming took 0 bases from V and 3 from J, leaving 17 bases between them. This CDR3 reads CASSLAFQAGFTDTQYF. The CDR3 nucleotides read TGCGCCAGCAGCTTGGCCTTTCAAGCTGGTTTTACAGATACGCAGTATTTT.

Points on this clonotype: This may stem from a read error, because a much larger clone lies one nucleotide away. The CDR3 DNA reads TGTGCCAGCAGTCACAGGGGGGACAATGAAAAACTGTCTTTT. Its translation is CASSHRGDNEKLSF. The genes are TRBV6-5 and TRBJ1-4, with 8 bases that match TRBD1. The CDR3 runs 14 residues. Germline CDR1 and CDR2: MNHEY and SVGAGI.

This clonotype has a handful of counts. The V and J genes are TRBV9 and TRBJ2-7; 11 bases map to TRBD2. Per germline, CDR1 SGDLS and CDR2 YYNGEE. The CDR3 spans 16 residues. Trimming removed 0 bases from V and 7 bases from J; junction bases left unmatched: 9. CDR3 DNA: TGTGCCAGCAGCGTAGGACTAGCGGGGACCCACGGGGAGCAGTACTTC. Protein sequence: CASSVGLAGTHGEQYF.

A note on this clonotype: Given a much more abundant clone one base away, this may be a read error. J is TRBJ2-1 and V is TRBV9, with 10 positions matching TRBD2. This CDR3 has 15 residues. Germline lookup yields CDR1 SGDLS and CDR2 YYNGEE. J was trimmed by 7 bases and V by 4 bases; bases with no gene match: 8. The CDR3 reads CASSYAGLAANEQFF. DNA for the CDR3: TGTGCCAGCAGCTACGCCGGACTAGCGGCTAATGAGCAGTTCTTC.

This clonotype was recorded at least ten times. In DNA form, the CDR3 reads TGTGCCAGCAGCAAGACAGAGGAAACTTACAATGAGCAGTTCTTC. Its protein is CASSKTEETYNEQFF. The chain recombines TRBV27 with TRBJ2-1, with D tentatively TRBD1 (5 bases). The CDR3 runs 15 residues. Deletions cut 6 bases from V and 4 bases from J, with 16 bases between. The germline gives CDR1 MNHEY, CDR2 SMNVEV (reference sequence).

A few counts support this clonotype. The rearrangement joins TRBV27 to TRBJ1-1; D uncertain. The CDR3 length is 14 residues. Trimming removed 2 bases from V and 0 bases from J, with 7 bases in between. Per the germline V gene, CDR1 is MNHEY and CDR2 is SMNVEV (reference sequence). CDR3 in DNA: TGTGCCAGCAGTTTAGGGATGATGAACACTGAAGCTTTCTTT. This encodes CASSLGMMNTEAFF.

Regarding this clonotype: One base away lies a much larger clone, so this may be a sequencing read error. The genes are TRBV6-6 and TRBJ2-7, with TRBD1 matching 7 bases. Germline assignment: CDR1 MNHNY and CDR2 SVGAGI (reference sequence). Trimming took 0 bases from V and 3 from J; bases not matched to a gene: 11. CDR3 size: 17 residues. CDR3 sequence (DNA): TGTGCCAGCAGTTACTCCGCCGACAGGGCAAAAGTCTACGAGCAGTACTTC. Its translation is CASSYSADRAKVYEQYF.

This clonotype occurred many times. The V call is TRBV28, the J call TRBJ2-1; D could derive from TRBD1 or TRBD2 (5 bases each). CDR3 length: 15 residues. Germline V gene data show CDR1 as MDHEN and CDR2 as SYDVKM. V lost 7 bases and J 4 bases, leaving 17 bases between the germline ends. CDR3 nucleotides: TGTGCCAGCATCAACGGGGCAGGGAATTACAATGAGCAGTTCTTC. It yields the protein CASINGAGNYNEQFF.

On this clonotype itself: A read error may be the cause here, since a much bigger clone is one base away. V and J are TRBV19 and TRBJ2-7; 9 bases are a match to TRBD1. Germline lookup yields CDR1 LNHDA and CDR2 SQIVND (reference sequence). CDR3 length equals 17 residues. Here the CDR3 reads CASSPKEGQGYSYEQCF. The DNA for the CDR3 is TGTGCCAGTAGCCCGAAAGAGGGACAGGGATATTCCTACGAGCAGTGCTTC.

As for this clonotype: A read error may be the cause here, since a much bigger clone is one base away. CDR3 sequence: CASTPGSYNEQFF. In DNA form, the CDR3 reads TGTGCCAGCACCCCAGGGTCCTACAATGAGCAGTTCTTC. V usage is TRBV7-9 and J usage is TRBJ2-1, with D possibly TRBD1 on 5 matching bases. Germline V CDR1 and CDR2: SEHNR, FQNEAQ (reference sequence). Trimming removed 7 bases from V and 1 base from J, with 8 bases in between. The CDR3 consists of 13 residues. Using reference TRBV7-9 and TRBJ2-1 for the parts outside the CDR3, the full variable domain is DTGVSQNPRHKITKRGQNVTFRCDPISEHNRLYWYRQTLGQGPEFLTYFQNEAQLEKSRLLSDRFSAERPKGSFSTLEIQRTEQGDSAMYLCASTPGSYNEQFFGPGTRLTVL.

The sample holds many counts of this clonotype. The J gene is TRBJ2-7, the V gene TRBV7-8; tentatively, D is TRBD1 or TRBD2 (5 bases each). CDR1 and CDR2 (germline): SGHVS, FQNEAQ. Trimming took off 5 bases at V and 0 bases at J, with 11 bases between the two ends. There are 14 residues in the CDR3. The CDR3 region is CASSRRGLSYEQYF. CDR3 in DNA: TGTGCCAGCAGCCGCCGGGGCCTCTCCTACGAGCAGTACTTC.

In this sample, this clonotype turned up a few times. The V call is TRBV7-9, the J call TRBJ1-2; no definite D call. V gave up 5 bases and J gave up 8 bases, with 15 bases separating them. This CDR3 is 13 amino acids long. From germline, CDR1 is SEHNR and CDR2 FQNEAQ (reference sequence). In nucleotides, the CDR3 is TGTGCCAGCAGCCGGGAGGGTTATTCGGGCTACACCTTC. Translation gives CASSREGYSGYTF.

The chain joins TRBV7-8 to TRBJ2-1, with 9 nucleotides matching TRBD1. This CDR3 has 15 amino acids. The ends lost 5 bases at V and 6 bases at J; junction bases unmatched: 8. Germline V gives CDR1 SGHVS, CDR2 FQNEAQ. The CDR3 reads CASSLSWTGVNEQFF. In DNA form, the CDR3 reads TGTGCCAGCAGCCTATCCTGGACAGGGGTCAATGAGCAGTTCTTC.